Listed below are T cell receptor beta chains from one sample, sequenced in a study of OX40 agonist ivuxolimab in advanced cancers. Sequencing was performed with immunoSEQ multiplex PCR; in TCRdb, only in-frame clones are kept and a portion is missing. Of some 72,000 clones in the sample, about 80% are singletons; the top ten hold 0.45% to 0.65%. This material consisted of CD4+ or CD8+ T cells sorted from blood, taken in a trial of the OX40 agonist ivuxolimab. These receptors all stem from an adult with an advanced solid tumor such as melanoma, head and neck, liver or kidney cancer. The CDR3 runs from the conserved cysteine through the conserved F or W. The order of the fields is CDR3 protein, CDR3 DNA, clone size, J gene, V gene, D gene. A D gene is named only where the DNA matches it firmly. The size of a clone is reported for some rows only, either as once, few or many, or as a class for expanded clones.

cdr3_aa: CASSVGTGAYEQYF; cdr3_nt: TGTGCCAGCAGCGTGGGGACAGGGGCCTACGAGCAGTACTTC; clone_size: .; j_call: TRBJ2-7; v_call: TRBV9; d_call: TRBD1
cdr3_aa: CATARHRGGQPQHF; cdr3_nt: TGTGCCACCGCTAGGCACAGGGGAGGTCAGCCCCAGCATTTT; clone_size: .; j_call: TRBJ1-5; v_call: TRBV11-3; d_call: TRBD1
cdr3_aa: CASSRTVNTGELFF; cdr3_nt: TGTGCCAGTAGTAGGACAGTGAACACCGGGGAGCTGTTTTTT; clone_size: .; j_call: TRBJ2-2; v_call: TRBV19; d_call: .
cdr3_aa: CASSLYPGTNTEAFF; cdr3_nt: TGTGCCAGCAGTTTATATCCAGGAACGAACACTGAAGCTTTCTTT; clone_size: .; j_call: TRBJ1-1; v_call: TRBV28; d_call: .
cdr3_aa: CATSSGRDEQYF; cdr3_nt: TGTGCCACCAGCAGCGGCCGGGACGAGCAGTACTTC; clone_size: .; j_call: TRBJ2-7; v_call: TRBV15; d_call: .
cdr3_aa: CASSLSGSAEKLFF; cdr3_nt: TGCGCCAGCAGCTTGTCGGGATCGGCAGAAAAACTGTTTTTT; clone_size: .; j_call: TRBJ1-4; v_call: TRBV5-1; d_call: .
cdr3_aa: CASRPPGTFLPPQHF; cdr3_nt: TGTGCCAGCAGACCCCCCGGGACCTTTTTGCCACCCCAGCATTTT; clone_size: .; j_call: TRBJ1-5; v_call: TRBV28; d_call: .
cdr3_aa: CSARDRGEAFF; cdr3_nt: TGCAGCGCGCGAGATAGGGGGGAAGCTTTCTTT; clone_size: few; j_call: TRBJ1-1; v_call: TRBV29-1; d_call: .
cdr3_aa: CASSFWAGQPQHF; cdr3_nt: TGTGCCAGCAGTTTCTGGGCGGGTCAGCCCCAGCATTTT; clone_size: .; j_call: TRBJ1-5; v_call: TRBV27; d_call: .
cdr3_aa: CASSFLDRNEQFF; cdr3_nt: TGTGCCAGCAGCTTCCTCGACCGCAATGAGCAGTTCTTC; clone_size: few; j_call: TRBJ2-1; v_call: TRBV5-4; d_call: .
cdr3_aa: CASSRNTLNKLAGGLGTDTQYF; cdr3_nt: TGTGCCAGCAGCCGTAACACGCTAAACAAACTAGCGGGAGGACTCGGCACAGATACGCAGTATTTT; clone_size: .; j_call: TRBJ2-3; v_call: TRBV14; d_call: TRBD2
cdr3_aa: CASNRGPNTEAFF; cdr3_nt: TGTGCCAGTAACAGGGGGCCTAACACTGAAGCTTTCTTT; clone_size: .; j_call: TRBJ1-1; v_call: TRBV19; d_call: TRBD1
cdr3_aa: CASSLSRGTGGELFF; cdr3_nt: TGTGCCAGCAGCCTCTCGAGGGGAACTGGTGGGGAGCTGTTTTTT; clone_size: few; j_call: TRBJ2-2; v_call: TRBV11-2; d_call: .
cdr3_aa: CASSSHLRGGPYNEQFF; cdr3_nt: TGTGCCAGCAGCTCCCACCTGCGGGGCGGGCCCTACAATGAGCAGTTCTTC; clone_size: .; j_call: TRBJ2-1; v_call: TRBV7-2; d_call: .
cdr3_aa: CASSPTGPDSLSSYNSPLHF; cdr3_nt: TGTGCCAGCAGTCCGACAGGGCCTGATTCCTTGAGCTCCTATAATTCACCCCTCCACTTT; clone_size: .; j_call: TRBJ1-6; v_call: TRBV28; d_call: TRBD1
cdr3_aa: CASSLAGGLGGNQPQHF; cdr3_nt: TGTGCCAGCAGCTTGGCGGGGGGGTTGGGTGGCAATCAGCCCCAGCATTTT; clone_size: .; j_call: TRBJ1-5; v_call: TRBV5-6; d_call: .
cdr3_aa: CASSERWNTEAFF; cdr3_nt: TGTGCCAGCAGTGAACGCTGGAACACTGAAGCTTTCTTT; clone_size: .; j_call: TRBJ1-1; v_call: TRBV2; d_call: .
cdr3_aa: CASSNPQETQYF; cdr3_nt: TGTGCCAGCAGCAACCCCCAAGAGACCCAGTACTTC; clone_size: .; j_call: TRBJ2-5; v_call: TRBV7-6; d_call: .
cdr3_aa: CAISAPGGTGNTIYF; cdr3_nt: TGTGCCATCAGTGCGCCAGGGGGGACTGGAAACACCATATATTTT; clone_size: .; j_call: TRBJ1-3; v_call: TRBV10-3; d_call: TRBD1
cdr3_aa: CATSRYWNTGELFF; cdr3_nt: TGTGCCACCAGCAGATATTGGAACACCGGGGAGCTGTTTTTT; clone_size: .; j_call: TRBJ2-2; v_call: TRBV15; d_call: .
cdr3_aa: CASRSTGVTEAFF; cdr3_nt: TGTGCCAGTAGATCCACTGGGGTGACTGAAGCTTTCTTT; clone_size: .; j_call: TRBJ1-1; v_call: TRBV19; d_call: .
cdr3_aa: CASSGGGTVNTEAFF; cdr3_nt: TGTGCCAGCAGCGGTGGGGGGACAGTGAACACTGAAGCTTTCTTT; clone_size: .; j_call: TRBJ1-1; v_call: TRBV7-2; d_call: TRBD1
cdr3_aa: CATGDRPALNTEAFF; cdr3_nt: TGTGCCACGGGGGACAGGCCAGCTCTTAACACTGAAGCTTTCTTT; clone_size: .; j_call: TRBJ1-1; v_call: TRBV10-3; d_call: TRBD1
cdr3_aa: CASRRIAGTGELFF; cdr3_nt: TGTGCCAGCAGGCGAATAGCGGGGACCGGGGAGCTGTTTTTT; clone_size: .; j_call: TRBJ2-2; v_call: TRBV7-8; d_call: TRBD2
cdr3_aa: CASSFQTGGSGNTIYF; cdr3_nt: TGCGCCAGCAGCTTCCAGACAGGCGGCTCTGGAAACACCATATATTTT; clone_size: .; j_call: TRBJ1-3; v_call: TRBV5-1; d_call: .
cdr3_aa: CASSQGWGNTDTQYF; cdr3_nt: TGCGCCAGCAGCCAAGGCTGGGGTAACACAGATACGCAGTATTTT; clone_size: .; j_call: TRBJ2-3; v_call: TRBV4-3; d_call: .
cdr3_aa: CASSRGGGNTGELFF; cdr3_nt: TGTGCCAGCAGTAGGGGTGGGGGAAACACCGGGGAGCTGTTTTTT; clone_size: .; j_call: TRBJ2-2; v_call: TRBV28; d_call: .
cdr3_aa: CAISGFEGASRTDTQYF; cdr3_nt: TGTGCCATCAGTGGGTTCGAGGGGGCGAGTCGCACAGATACGCAGTATTTT; clone_size: .; j_call: TRBJ2-3; v_call: TRBV10-3; d_call: TRBD1
cdr3_aa: CASSLETGGRTGELFF; cdr3_nt: TGTGCCAGCAGCTTAGAGACAGGGGGACGGACCGGGGAGCTGTTTTTT; clone_size: .; j_call: TRBJ2-2; v_call: TRBV7-6; d_call: TRBD1
cdr3_aa: CASSSGSTDTQYF; cdr3_nt: TGTGCCAGCAGTTCGGGGAGCACAGATACGCAGTATTTT; clone_size: .; j_call: TRBJ2-3; v_call: TRBV28; d_call: .
cdr3_aa: CASSSGLRDRSEQYF; cdr3_nt: TGTGCCAGCAGCTCTGGCCTCCGGGACAGGTCCGAGCAGTACTTC; clone_size: once; j_call: TRBJ2-7; v_call: TRBV5-6; d_call: TRBD1
cdr3_aa: CASSVGGGTYEQYF; cdr3_nt: TGTGCCAGCAGCGTCGGGGGGGGTACCTACGAGCAGTACTTC; clone_size: .; j_call: TRBJ2-7; v_call: TRBV6-5; d_call: TRBD2
cdr3_aa: CASSLIVKAGELFF; cdr3_nt: TGTGCCAGCAGCTTAATCGTAAAAGCGGGGGAGCTGTTTTTT; clone_size: .; j_call: TRBJ2-2; v_call: TRBV13; d_call: .
cdr3_aa: CASSQDIKPRTGLNQPQHF; cdr3_nt: TGTGCCAGCAGCCAAGATATAAAGCCCCGGACAGGGTTAAATCAGCCCCAGCATTTT; clone_size: .; j_call: TRBJ1-5; v_call: TRBV14; d_call: TRBD1
cdr3_aa: CASSIDGGRGYQPQHF; cdr3_nt: TGTGCCAGTAGTATAGACGGGGGGCGCGGGTATCAGCCCCAGCATTTT; clone_size: .; j_call: TRBJ1-5; v_call: TRBV19; d_call: .
cdr3_aa: CASRATGEGYGYTF; cdr3_nt: TGTGCCAGCAGGGCGACAGGGGAAGGCTATGGCTACACCTTC; clone_size: .; j_call: TRBJ1-2; v_call: TRBV28; d_call: TRBD1
cdr3_aa: CASSYLETQYF; cdr3_nt: TGTGCCAGCAGTTACCTAGAGACCCAGTACTTC; clone_size: .; j_call: TRBJ2-5; v_call: TRBV6-6; d_call: .
cdr3_aa: CASSGVSYEQYF; cdr3_nt: TGTGCCAGCAGTGGGGTTTCCTACGAGCAGTACTTC; clone_size: .; j_call: TRBJ2-7; v_call: TRBV2; d_call: .
cdr3_aa: CASSPEANSYEQYF; cdr3_nt: TGCGCCAGCAGCCCGGAGGCAAACTCCTACGAGCAGTACTTC; clone_size: .; j_call: TRBJ2-7; v_call: TRBV5-1; d_call: .
cdr3_aa: CASSLGNQPQHF; cdr3_nt: TGTGCCAGCAGCTTAGGGAATCAGCCCCAGCATTTT; clone_size: few; j_call: TRBJ1-5; v_call: TRBV7-9; d_call: .